These 6 T cell receptor beta chains originate from one sample sequenced in a study of cytomegalovirus exposure and HLA in healthy donors. Amplification used 60 Vbeta primers and 13 Jbeta primers. Only in-frame clones appear in the TCRdb table, and some are missing; sequencing was by immunoSEQ multiplex PCR. This sample yields about 130,000 clones, of which approximately 87% are seen a single time; 20% belongs to the top ten. Input material: PBMCs. These receptors all stem from a man aged 18 to 29 in good health and CMV-seropositive.

This clone was seen just once. The chain recombines TRBV10-3 with TRBJ2-2; tentatively, D is TRBD1 (6 bases). Looked up from germline, CDR1 is ENHRY and CDR2 is SYGVKD. Trimming stripped 0 bases from V and 4 bases from J, with 15 bases between. The CDR3 extends over 17 amino acids. The CDR3 here is CAISESVHEGVTGELFF. The DNA for the CDR3 is TGTGCCATCAGTGAGTCGGTACACGAGGGGGTCACCGGGGAGCTGTTTTTT.

This clone was picked up one time. The V gene is TRBV19, the J gene TRBJ2-7; the D gene is possibly TRBD1 (6 bases). V was clipped by 7 bases and J by 3 bases, with 13 bases between them. The CDR3 extends over 13 amino acids. From germline, CDR1 is LNHDA and CDR2 SQIVND (reference sequence). The DNA for the CDR3 is TGTGCCAGTACCTCCACGGACAGCTACGAGCAGTACTTC. Translated, it gives CASTSTDSYEQYF.

The sample holds one count of this clone. V usage is TRBV13 and J usage is TRBJ1-5; D unclear. This CDR3 is built from 14 residues. CDR1 is PRHDT and CDR2 is FYEKMQ in the germline V gene (reference sequence). V lost 4 bases and J lost 4, with 11 bases in between. CDR3 sequence: CASSSRTGNQPQHF. DNA of the CDR3: TGTGCCAGCAGCTCCCGAACGGGGAATCAGCCCCAGCATTTT.

The rearrangement links TRBV13 to TRBJ2-3; TRBD2 is a possible D gene (7 bases). Trimming removed 5 bases from V and 2 bases from J, with 20 bases in between. Germline V lookup: CDR1 PRHDT, CDR2 FYEKMQ (reference sequence). The CDR3 consists of 17 residues. As DNA, the CDR3 is TGTGCCAGCAGCGATAGTAGGGGGGGGCGCCACACAGATACGCAGTATTTT. The encoded protein is CASSDSRGGRHTDTQYF.

V is TRBV7-2 and J is TRBJ2-7; 7 positions agree with TRBD2. The CDR3 runs to 13 residues. The germline V gene has CDR1 SGHTA and CDR2 FQGNSA. V gave up 6 bases and J gave up 3 bases; unmatched junction bases: 5. CDR3 residues: CASSWDYNYEQYF. CDR3 coding DNA: TGTGCCAGCAGTTGGGACTACAACTACGAGCAGTACTTC.

The rearrangement uses TRBV25-1 and TRBJ2-2; D is perhaps TRBD1 (5 bases). Trimming removed 7 bases at V and 9 bases at J, with 18 bases between. Germline loops: CDR1 MGHDK, CDR2 SYGVNS. The CDR3 consists of 14 residues. In DNA, the CDR3 is TGTGCCAGCACCTCAAAAGGACCAGGGAGGGAGCTGTTTTTT. Translated: CASTSKGPGRELFF.